What follows are 22 T cell receptor beta chains derived from one specimen sequenced in a study. One entry per CDR3 protein results from TCRdb running MiXCR on the 5' RACE reads. The profile shows 10,000 to 13,000 distinct CDR3 sequences, 15% to 20% of them singletons. Treg sorting used a CD4+CD25+CD127-/low gate. Sequenced material: Tregs sorted from a lymph node. The source of these receptors is a female donor with breast cancer.

The rearrangement links TRBV5-1 to TRBJ2-5; the D gene is possibly TRBD2 (5 bases). V lost 1 base and J 0 bases, leaving 10 bases between the germline ends. The CDR3 runs 15 residues. The germline V gene has CDR1 SGHRS and CDR2 YFSETQ. CDR3 amino acids: CASSLTPDYQETQYF. The DNA of the CDR3 is TGCGCCAGCAGCTTGACCCCGGACTACCAAGAGACCCAGTACTTC. Filled out from reference TRBV5-1 and TRBJ2-5, the complete variable domain reads KAGVTQTPRYLIKTRGQQVTLSCSPISGHRSVSWYQQTPGQGLQFLFEYFSETQRNKGNFPGRFSGRQFSNSRSEMNVSTLELGDSALYLCASSLTPDYQETQYFGPGTRLLVL.

By proportion, this clonotype is medium-sized (0.01 to 0.1%). The chain is built from TRBV6-6 and TRBJ1-1; 7 nucleotides agree with TRBD1. Trimming at V came to 8 bases and at J to 1 base, leaving 4 bases not matched to a gene. CDR1 is MNHNY, CDR2 SVGAGI, per germline (reference sequence). This CDR3 is built from 13 residues. The DNA for the CDR3 is TGTGCCAGCCGGCGACAGGGGAACACTGAAGCTTTCTTT. This gives the protein CASRRQGNTEAFF.

This chain connects TRBV28 to TRBJ2-1, with D maybe TRBD2 (6 bases). The CDR3 is made up of 15 amino acids. The germline V and J ends were trimmed by 4 bases and 3 bases, with 13 bases remaining between them. CDR1 is MDHEN, CDR2 SYDVKM, per germline. The CDR3 region is CASSSGRGFYNEQFF. Written as DNA, the CDR3 is TGTGCCAGCAGTTCGGGACGGGGGTTCTACAATGAGCAGTTCTTC.

This clonotype counts as medium-sized. The chain links TRBV6-5 to TRBJ2-7; D remains ambiguous. This CDR3 is built from 14 residues. Germline V CDR1 and CDR2: MNHEY, SVGAGI. The V end was cut by 4 bases, the J end by 1 base, with 11 bases between. Here the CDR3 reads CASSSGRVSYEQYF. In nucleotides, the CDR3 is TGTGCCAGCAGTTCCGGACGGGTATCCTACGAGCAGTACTTC.

This clonotype is labeled large. The rearrangement joins TRBV5-1 to TRBJ2-3; 9 nucleotides agree with TRBD1. The germline gives CDR1 SGHRS, CDR2 YFSETQ. Trimming removed 4 bases from V and 1 base from J; junction bases left unmatched: 7. This CDR3 spans 16 amino acids. CDR3 coding DNA: TGCGCCAGCAGCCCCGAACAGGGGGCTCGCACAGATACGCAGTATTTT. Translation: CASSPEQGARTDTQYF. Full variable domain (remainder filled in from reference TRBV5-1 and TRBJ2-3): KAGVTQTPRYLIKTRGQQVTLSCSPISGHRSVSWYQQTPGQGLQFLFEYFSETQRNKGNFPGRFSGRQFSNSRSEMNVSTLELGDSALYLCASSPEQGARTDTQYFGPGTRLTVL.

Worth noting for this clonotype: A much bigger clone sits one base away, suggesting this may be a read error. The CDR3 here is CASSQDLREQDF. In DNA form, the CDR3 reads TGTGCCAGCAGCCAAGATCTGCGCGAGCAGGACTTC. The chain combines TRBV3-1 with TRBJ2-7; D gene uncertain. CDR1 is LGHDT and CDR2 is YNNKEL in the germline V gene (reference sequence). This CDR3 has 12 residues.

This clonotype rates as medium-sized. This sequence joins TRBV5-1 and TRBJ2-7, with D unresolved. In germline, CDR1 is SGHRS, CDR2 YFSETQ. The CDR3 consists of 14 residues. V gave up 2 bases and J gave up 5 bases, with 14 bases separating them. The CDR3 spells CASSFSGRFDEQYF. DNA for the CDR3: TGCGCCAGCAGCTTTTCAGGACGGTTCGACGAGCAGTACTTC.

As for this clonotype: This may be a read error, as it is one base from a much larger clone. The chain employs TRBV24-1 and TRBJ2-5, with a possible D match to TRBD2 (6 bases). Trimming took off 7 bases at V and 2 bases at J, with 16 bases between the two ends. The length of the CDR3 is 15 residues. CDR1 and CDR2 from the germline V gene are KGHDR and SFDVKD. The CDR3 is CATSPGAGRQETQYF. CDR3 in DNA: TGTGCCACCAGCCCTGGGGCAGGGAGGCAAGAGACCCAGTACTTC.

This chain connects TRBV5-1 to TRBJ1-1; TRBD1 aligns across 8 bases. This CDR3 has 14 amino acids. Germline lookup yields CDR1 SGHRS and CDR2 YFSETQ. The V segment lost 4 bases and the J segment 1 base; nucleotides outside the gene matches: 3. The CDR3, as DNA: TGCGCCAGCAGCGGGGACAGGAGGAACACTGAAGCTTTCTTT. This encodes CASSGDRRNTEAFF.

Relative to its sample, this clonotype is medium-sized. The rearrangement links TRBV7-8 to TRBJ2-5, with D tentatively TRBD1 or TRBD2 (5 bases each). V shed 2 bases and J shed 5 bases, with 15 bases lying between them. There are 15 residues in the CDR3. Germline V lookup: CDR1 SGHVS, CDR2 FQNEAQ. CDR3 region: CASSLSGGSSETQYF. The DNA for the CDR3 is TGTGCCAGCAGCTTAAGTGGGGGTAGTAGCGAGACCCAGTACTTC.

The table lists this clonotype with a few counts. The chain recombines TRBV7-9 with TRBJ2-1; no definite D call. Germline CDR1 and CDR2: SEHNR and FQNEAQ (reference sequence). This CDR3 has 12 residues. V was shortened by 2 bases and J by 8 bases, with 7 bases between the two germline ends. As DNA, the CDR3 is TGTGCCAGCAGCTTACTTGGATATGAGCAGTTCTTC. As protein: CASSLLGYEQFF.

By sample share, this clonotype is medium-sized. The V and J genes are TRBV7-2 and TRBJ1-4; 7 bases fit TRBD1. Germline CDR1 and CDR2: SGHTA and FQGNSA. The CDR3 runs 14 residues. V shed 6 bases, J shed 8 bases, and the junction held 9 bases outside the gene matches. The CDR3 protein is CASSPGQAEEKLFF. DNA of the CDR3: TGTGCCAGCAGTCCAGGACAGGCAGAAGAAAAACTGTTTTTT.

This clonotype rates as medium-sized. This chain joins TRBV6-5 and TRBJ1-1; D is unresolved. This CDR3 region has 13 residues. V lost 2 bases and J 11 bases, leaving 15 bases between the germline ends. Germline CDR1 is MNHEY and CDR2 is SVGAGI. The CDR3 sequence: CASSYALSWQAFF. CDR3 bases: TGTGCCAGCAGTTACGCGCTTTCATGGCAGGCTTTCTTT.

This clonotype was counted many times. The chain joins TRBV10-3 to TRBJ2-7, with D perhaps matching TRBD1 (5 bases). The CDR3 totals 14 residues. Per the germline V gene, CDR1 is ENHRY and CDR2 is SYGVKD. Trimming took off 6 bases at V and 0 bases at J, with 12 bases between the two ends. CDR3 sequence (DNA): TGTGCCATCAGCGACAGATCCGACTCCTACGAGCAGTACTTC. Translated: CAISDRSDSYEQYF.

Worth noting for this clonotype: A clone one base away is much larger, so this may be a read error. The conserved final phenylalanine or tryptophan is absent from the CDR3, which likely points to a read error. The CDR3 nucleotides are TGCGCCAGCAGCTTGGAGGGGAGCGGTGGCTTCTATGGCTACACCTAC. Translated, it gives CASSLEGSGGFYGYTY. The V and J genes are TRBV5-1 and TRBJ1-2, with a possible D match to TRBD1 (5 bases). Trimming removed 0 bases from V and 4 bases from J, with 16 bases in between. Germline V gene data show CDR1 as SGHRS and CDR2 as YFSETQ. This CDR3 spans 16 amino acids.

The chain links TRBV7-2 to TRBJ2-1, with 7 bases identical to TRBD2. V dropped 1 base and J dropped 10; count of bases not matched to a gene: 10. The CDR3 extends over 15 amino acids. From germline, CDR1 is SGHTA and CDR2 FQGNSA. CDR3 nucleotide sequence: TGTGCCAGCAGCTTAGGTGCGATCAGCGGGATCGAGCAGTTCTTC. Residues: CASSLGAISGIEQFF.

By share, this clonotype ranks as medium-sized. J is TRBJ2-5 and V is TRBV28; possibly TRBD2 for D (6 bases). Germline V CDR1 and CDR2: MDHEN, SYDVKM. V was shortened by 8 bases and J by 4 bases, with 23 bases between the two germline ends. The CDR3 is 16 residues long. This chain's CDR3 is CASSSLKEGSGETQYF. In DNA, the CDR3 is TGTGCCAGCTCCTCCCTGAAGGAGGGATCGGGAGAGACCCAGTACTTC.

Sample share makes this clonotype medium-sized (0.01 to 0.1%). The gene calls are TRBV25-1 and TRBJ2-1; 11 bases line up with TRBD2. V lost 7 bases, J lost 9 bases, and 11 bases stayed unmatched. The CDR3 runs 15 residues. Germline loops: CDR1 MGHDK, CDR2 SYGVNS. CDR3 nucleotide sequence: TGTGCCAGCACCACCACTAGCGGGAGTCGCATTGAGCAGTTCTTC. Its translation: CASTTTSGSRIEQFF.

As regards this clonotype: A read error may be the cause here, since a much bigger clone is one base away. The chain recombines TRBV12-3 or TRBV12-4 with TRBJ2-1; D gene ambiguous. The CDR3 sequence is 14 residues long. V dropped 9 bases and J dropped 9 bases, with 21 bases sitting between them. DNA of the CDR3: TGTGCCAGTATAGGCCCCCCTAGAATCAGTGAGCAGTTCTTC. This translates into CASIGPPRISEQFF.

As for this clonotype: A read error may account for a junction end that differs from germline. V usage is TRBV5-1 and J usage is TRBJ2-5; 9 bases fit TRBD1. The CDR3 consists of 15 residues. Germline loops: CDR1 SGHRS, CDR2 YFSETQ. In DNA form, the CDR3 reads TGCGCCAGCAGCGTGACAGGGGGGATGGGGGAGACTCAGTGCTTC. The encoded protein is CASSVTGGMGETQCF. The variable domain in full, with the rest retrieved from reference TRBV5-1 and TRBJ2-5, is KAGVTQTPRYLIKTRGQQVTLSCSPISGHRSVSWYQQTPGQGLQFLFEYFSETQRNKGNFPGRFSGRQFSNSRSEMNVSTLELGDSALYLCASSVTGGMGETQCFGPGTRLLVL.

This clonotype is medium-sized (0.01 to 0.1%). The chain recombines TRBV7-2 with TRBJ2-7; no clear D. Germline CDR1 reads SGHTA; CDR2 reads FQGNSA. This CDR3 spans 14 amino acids. V lost 3 bases, J lost 0 bases, and 9 bases lay in between. DNA of the CDR3: TGTGCCAGCAGCTTCCTTGCAGACTCCTACGAGCAGTACTTC. It specifies CASSFLADSYEQYF.

Within the sample, this clonotype is medium-sized (0.01 to 0.1%). This rearrangement joins TRBV6-5 to TRBJ1-4; TRBD1 agrees at 8 bases. The germline gives CDR1 MNHEY, CDR2 SVGAGI. The CDR3 loop spans 17 amino acids. Germline trimming cut 6 bases from V and 7 bases from J; bases unmatched to any gene: 16. The CDR3 DNA reads as TGTGCCAGCAGACCCCGCTTGACAGGGGCCAGAAGTGAAAAACTGTTTTTT. Its translation: CASRPRLTGARSEKLFF.